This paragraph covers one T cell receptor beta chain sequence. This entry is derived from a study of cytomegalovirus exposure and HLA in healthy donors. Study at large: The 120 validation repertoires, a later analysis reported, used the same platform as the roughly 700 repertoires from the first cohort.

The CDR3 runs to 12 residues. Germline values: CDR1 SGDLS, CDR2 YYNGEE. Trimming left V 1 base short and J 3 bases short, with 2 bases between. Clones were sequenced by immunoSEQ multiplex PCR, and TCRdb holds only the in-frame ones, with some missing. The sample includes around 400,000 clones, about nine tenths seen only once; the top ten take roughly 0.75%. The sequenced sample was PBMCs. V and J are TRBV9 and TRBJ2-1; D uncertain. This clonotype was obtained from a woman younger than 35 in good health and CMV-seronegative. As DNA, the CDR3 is TGTGCCAGCAGCGTACACTACAATGAGCAGTTCTTC. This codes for CASSVHYNEQFF.